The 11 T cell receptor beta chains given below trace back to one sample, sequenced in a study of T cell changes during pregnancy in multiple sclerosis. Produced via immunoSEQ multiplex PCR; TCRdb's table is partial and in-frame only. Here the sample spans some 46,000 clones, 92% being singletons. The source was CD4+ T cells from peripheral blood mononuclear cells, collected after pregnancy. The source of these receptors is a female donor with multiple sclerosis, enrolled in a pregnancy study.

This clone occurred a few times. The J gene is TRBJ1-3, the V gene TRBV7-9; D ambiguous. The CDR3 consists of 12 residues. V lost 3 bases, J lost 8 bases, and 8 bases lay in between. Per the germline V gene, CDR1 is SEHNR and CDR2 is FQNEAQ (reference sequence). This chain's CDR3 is CASSLGDYTIYF. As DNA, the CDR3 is TGTGCCAGCAGCTTGGGAGACTACACCATATATTTT. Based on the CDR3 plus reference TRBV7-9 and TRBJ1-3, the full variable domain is DTGVSQNPRHKITKRGQNVTFRCDPISEHNRLYWYRQTLGQGPEFLTYFQNEAQLEKSRLLSDRFSAERPKGSFSTLEIQRTEQGDSAMYLCASSLGDYTIYFGEGSWLTVV.

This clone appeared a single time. Here the CDR3 reads CASSLHGTDWTTEAFF. In DNA, the CDR3 is TGTGCCAGTAGTCTCCATGGGACAGATTGGACCACTGAAGCTTTCTTT. This sequence joins TRBV19 and TRBJ1-1; 7 nucleotides line up with TRBD1. The V and J ends lost 5 bases and 4 bases, in that order; junction bases with no gene match: 13. The CDR3 has 16 residues. The germline V gene has CDR1 LNHDA and CDR2 SQIVND (reference sequence).

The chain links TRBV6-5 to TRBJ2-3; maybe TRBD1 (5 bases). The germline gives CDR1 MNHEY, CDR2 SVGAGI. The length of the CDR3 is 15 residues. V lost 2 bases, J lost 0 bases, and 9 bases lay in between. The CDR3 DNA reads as TGTGCCAGCAGTTACGCAGGGAAGAGCACAGATACGCAGTATTTT. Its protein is CASSYAGKSTDTQYF.

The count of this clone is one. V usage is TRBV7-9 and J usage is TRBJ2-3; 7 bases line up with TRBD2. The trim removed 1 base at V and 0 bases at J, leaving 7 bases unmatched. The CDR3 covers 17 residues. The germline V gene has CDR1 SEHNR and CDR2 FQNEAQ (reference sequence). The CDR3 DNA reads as TGTGCCAGCAGCTTAGGGGCGGCTAGCGGTAGCACAGATACGCAGTATTTT. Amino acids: CASSLGAASGSTDTQYF. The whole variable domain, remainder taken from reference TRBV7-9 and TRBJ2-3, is DTGVSQNPRHKITKRGQNVTFRCDPISEHNRLYWYRQTLGQGPEFLTYFQNEAQLEKSRLLSDRFSAERPKGSFSTLEIQRTEQGDSAMYLCASSLGAASGSTDTQYFGPGTRLTVL.

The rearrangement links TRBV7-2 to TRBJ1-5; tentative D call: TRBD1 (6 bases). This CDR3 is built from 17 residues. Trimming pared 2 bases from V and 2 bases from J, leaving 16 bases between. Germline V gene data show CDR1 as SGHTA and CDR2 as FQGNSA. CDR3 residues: CASSLRGGAGGNQPQHF. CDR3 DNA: TGTGCCAGCAGCTTAAGGGGGGGTGCAGGCGGCAATCAGCCCCAGCATTTT.

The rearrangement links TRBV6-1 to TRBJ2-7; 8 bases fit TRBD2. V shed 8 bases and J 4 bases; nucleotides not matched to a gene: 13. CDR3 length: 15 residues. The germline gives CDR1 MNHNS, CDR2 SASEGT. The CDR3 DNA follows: TGTGCCAGCTCCCCGGGGGGGGGCCCCCTATACGAGCAGTACTTC. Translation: CASSPGGGPLYEQYF.

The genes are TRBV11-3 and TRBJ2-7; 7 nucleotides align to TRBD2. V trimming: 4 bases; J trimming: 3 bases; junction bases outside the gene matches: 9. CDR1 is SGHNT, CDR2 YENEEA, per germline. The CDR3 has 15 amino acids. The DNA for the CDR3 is TGTGCCAGCAGCTCCGGGGGGACGAGGGGCTACGAGCAGTACTTC. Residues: CASSSGGTRGYEQYF.

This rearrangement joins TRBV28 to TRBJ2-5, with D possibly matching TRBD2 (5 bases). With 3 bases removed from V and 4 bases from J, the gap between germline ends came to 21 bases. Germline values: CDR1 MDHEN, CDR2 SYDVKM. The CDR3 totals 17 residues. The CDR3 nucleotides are TGTGCCAGCAGTTTCCACCTAGAGGGTACCCCTTTAGAGACCCAGTACTTC. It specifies CASSFHLEGTPLETQYF.

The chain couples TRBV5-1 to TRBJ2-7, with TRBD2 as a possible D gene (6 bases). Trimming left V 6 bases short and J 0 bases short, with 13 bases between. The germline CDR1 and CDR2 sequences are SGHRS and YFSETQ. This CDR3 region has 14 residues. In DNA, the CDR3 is TGCGCCAGCACCCCCCAGACTAGCTCCTACGAGCAGTACTTC. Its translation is CASTPQTSSYEQYF.

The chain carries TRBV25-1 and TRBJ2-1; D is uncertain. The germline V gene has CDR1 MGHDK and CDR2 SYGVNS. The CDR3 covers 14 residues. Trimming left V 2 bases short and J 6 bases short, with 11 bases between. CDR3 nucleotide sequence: TGTGCCAGCAGTGAACTACGCTTCCTCAATGAGCAGTTCTTC. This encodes CASSELRFLNEQFF.

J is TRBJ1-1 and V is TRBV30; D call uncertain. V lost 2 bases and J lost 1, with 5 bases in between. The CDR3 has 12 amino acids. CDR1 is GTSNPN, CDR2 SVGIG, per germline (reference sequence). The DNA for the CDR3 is TGTGCCTGGAGTCTCGGGAACACTGAAGCTTTCTTT. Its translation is CAWSLGNTEAFF.